This T cell receptor (beta chain) comes out of a study of blood T cell repertoires in COVID-19. About the study: Italy, Spain and the United States were the sources of the convalescent and acute COVID-19 samples.

Germline assignment: CDR1 SGHNT and CDR2 YYREEE (reference sequence). This CDR3 has 16 residues. V was pared by 4 bases and J by 10 bases, with 9 bases of the junction left unmatched. The study drew participants aged about 18 to 89 years from about two dozen US areas. Membership in each cohort depended on participant-reported clinical history. Source study methods: Reference gene primer amplification yielded estimated nucleated cell counts. Produced via immunoSEQ multiplex PCR; TCRdb's table is partial and in-frame only. V and J calls plus clone size are reproduced from that table; the DNA served to infer D and trimming. The data show a few hundred thousand clones, around 80% seen once.

This TCR derives from a man aged 25-45 years with acute COVID-19. Material: PBMCs or T cells enriched from blood (not recorded which). This chain joins TRBV5-4 and TRBJ1-6, with 12 positions matching TRBD1. The CDR3 is CASSRPGQGARSPLHF. The DNA of the CDR3 is TGTGCCAGCAGCCGACCGGGACAGGGGGCGCGGTCACCCCTCCACTTT.